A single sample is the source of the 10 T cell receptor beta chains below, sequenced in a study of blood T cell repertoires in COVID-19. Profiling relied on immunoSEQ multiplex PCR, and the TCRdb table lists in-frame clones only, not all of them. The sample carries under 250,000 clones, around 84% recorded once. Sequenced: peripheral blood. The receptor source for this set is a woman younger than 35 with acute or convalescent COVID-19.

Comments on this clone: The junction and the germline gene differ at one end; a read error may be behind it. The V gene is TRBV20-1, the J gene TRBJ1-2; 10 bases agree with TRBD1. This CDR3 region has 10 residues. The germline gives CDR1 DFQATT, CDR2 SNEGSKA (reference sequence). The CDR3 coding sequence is TGCAGTGCTTCCCGGACAGGGGGTCACTTC. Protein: CSASRTGGHF.

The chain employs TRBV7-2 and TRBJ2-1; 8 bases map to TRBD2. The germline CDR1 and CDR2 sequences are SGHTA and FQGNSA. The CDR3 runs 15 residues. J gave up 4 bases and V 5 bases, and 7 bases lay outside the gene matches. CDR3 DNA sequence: TGTGCCAGCAGCCGGCCGGGACTAGAGTACAATGAGCAGTTCTTC. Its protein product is CASSRPGLEYNEQFF.

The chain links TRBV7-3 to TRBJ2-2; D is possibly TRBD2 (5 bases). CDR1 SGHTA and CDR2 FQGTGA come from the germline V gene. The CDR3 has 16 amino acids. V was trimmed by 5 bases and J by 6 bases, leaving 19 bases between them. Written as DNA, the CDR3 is TGTGCCAGCAGCCTGGCGGGCAGCTTATCCGCCGGGGAGCTGTTTTTT. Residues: CASSLAGSLSAGELFF.

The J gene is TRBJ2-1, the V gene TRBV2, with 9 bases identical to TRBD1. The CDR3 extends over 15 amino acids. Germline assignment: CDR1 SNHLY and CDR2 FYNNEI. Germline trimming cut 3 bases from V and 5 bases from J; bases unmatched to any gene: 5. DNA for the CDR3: TGTGCCAGCAGTGACCGAGGGACAGGGAACAATGAGCAGTTCTTC. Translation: CASSDRGTGNNEQFF.

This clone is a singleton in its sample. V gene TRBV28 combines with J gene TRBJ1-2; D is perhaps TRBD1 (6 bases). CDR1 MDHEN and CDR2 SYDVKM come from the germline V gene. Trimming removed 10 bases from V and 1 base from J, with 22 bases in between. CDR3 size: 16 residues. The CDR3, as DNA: TGTGCCACCCTGATAATTGGACAGAAGGATAACTATGGCTACACCTTC. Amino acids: CATLIIGQKDNYGYTF.

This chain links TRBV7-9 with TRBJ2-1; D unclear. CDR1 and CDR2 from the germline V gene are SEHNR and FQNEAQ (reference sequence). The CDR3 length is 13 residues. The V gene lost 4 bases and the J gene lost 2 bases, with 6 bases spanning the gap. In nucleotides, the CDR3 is TGTGCCAGCAGCTCGACAACCTACAATGAGCAGTTCTTC. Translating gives CASSSTTYNEQFF.

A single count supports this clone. The chain's CDR3 is CASSSSPSNQPQHF. The DNA of the CDR3 is TGTGCCAGCAGTTCGTCTCCGAGCAATCAGCCCCAGCATTTT. V usage is TRBV27 and J usage is TRBJ1-5; the D is unclear. Germline-derived CDR1 and CDR2 are MNHEY and SMNVEV (reference sequence). Between the trimmed V and J ends, which lost 4 bases and 1 base, there was a span of 8 bases. This CDR3 is 14 amino acids long.

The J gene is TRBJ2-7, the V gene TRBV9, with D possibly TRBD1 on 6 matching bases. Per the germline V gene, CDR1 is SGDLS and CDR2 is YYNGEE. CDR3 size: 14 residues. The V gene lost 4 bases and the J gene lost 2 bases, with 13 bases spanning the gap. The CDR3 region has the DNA TGTGCCAGCAGCCTAACGGGACACCCCTACGAGCAGTACTTC. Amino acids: CASSLTGHPYEQYF.

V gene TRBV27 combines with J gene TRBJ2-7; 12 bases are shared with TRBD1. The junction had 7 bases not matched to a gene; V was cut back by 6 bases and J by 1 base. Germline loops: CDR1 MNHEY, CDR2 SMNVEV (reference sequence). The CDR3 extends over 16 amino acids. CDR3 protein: CASRLQGQGASYEQYF. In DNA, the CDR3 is TGTGCCAGCAGACTTCAGGGACAGGGGGCATCCTACGAGCAGTACTTC.

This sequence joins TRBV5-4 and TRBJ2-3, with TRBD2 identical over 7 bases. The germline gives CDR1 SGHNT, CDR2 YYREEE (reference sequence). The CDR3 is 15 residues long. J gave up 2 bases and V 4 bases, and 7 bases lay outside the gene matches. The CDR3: CASSATSQVTDTQYF. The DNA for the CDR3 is TGTGCCAGCAGCGCGACTAGCCAAGTCACAGATACGCAGTATTTT. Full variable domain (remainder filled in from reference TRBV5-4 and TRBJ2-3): ETGVTQSPTHLIKTRGQQVTLRCSSQSGHNTVSWYQQALGQGPQFIFQYYREEENGRGNFPPRFSGLQFPNYSSELNVNALELDDSALYLCASSATSQVTDTQYFGPGTRLTVL.